These 29 T cell receptor beta chains were all obtained from the same sample, sequenced in a study of spatial heterogeneity in lung cancer (dated 2019 in TCRdb). Sample time point, as interpreted from the label and publication: sample taken at primary tumor resection. For TCR sequencing, whole RNA was extracted from tumor and nontumor lung tissue, or from cryopreserved PBMC samples, and no cell sorting was done. The protocol used for the library was 5' RACE. The reads were generated on a NextSeq 500. Clones were called with MiXCR by TCRdb after fastp trimmed the public reads at Q25, and only in-frame beta chains were retained. Every CDR3 protein is listed once, alongside the most common genes and DNA of its rows. The table for this sample lists some 100,000 distinct CDR3 sequences; approximately 8.6% of them were counted only once. Clones ranked in the top ten supply about 7.1% of the sample. This specimen consisted of PBMCs, obtained at surgery. These receptors were collected from a male donor with early-stage non-small cell lung cancer.

In its sample, this clonotype was seen a few times. The chain employs TRBV20-1 and TRBJ2-7; D might be TRBD1 (6 bases). Germline CDR1 reads DFQATT; CDR2 reads SNEGSKA (reference sequence). CDR3 size: 14 residues. Trimming shortened V by 6 bases and J by 5 bases, and 20 bases separated the two germline ends. The CDR3 sequence is CSAKPGHGRHEQYF. CDR3 nucleotide sequence: TGCAGTGCAAAACCGGGACACGGGCGGCACGAGCAGTACTTC.

This clonotype has just a few counts. The chain is built from TRBV2 and TRBJ2-1, with 10 bases aligning to TRBD2. Looked up from germline, CDR1 is SNHLY and CDR2 is FYNNEI. CDR3 length: 14 amino acids. V was clipped by 6 bases and J by 4 bases; unmatched bases: 3. The CDR3 loop is CASSGTSVYNEQFF. The CDR3 DNA follows: TGTGCCAGCAGCGGGACTAGCGTGTACAATGAGCAGTTCTTC.

This clonotype was seen a few times. V is TRBV5-1 and J is TRBJ2-1; 7 nucleotides agree with TRBD2. After removal of 6 bases from V and 4 bases from J, the junction contained 7 bases not matched to a gene. The CDR3 has 14 amino acids. Looked up from germline, CDR1 is SGHRS and CDR2 is YFSETQ. CDR3 loop: CASNTGGSYNEQFF. The CDR3 DNA reads TGCGCCAGCAACACGGGGGGTTCGTACAATGAGCAGTTCTTC.

The chain employs TRBV24-1 and TRBJ2-3; no clear D. The V gene lost 8 bases and the J gene lost 0 bases, with 8 bases spanning the gap. The CDR3 covers 13 residues. Germline V gives CDR1 KGHDR, CDR2 SFDVKD. In nucleotides, the CDR3 is TGTGCCACCATGCAGTCTAGCACAGATACGCAGTATTTT. It encodes CATMQSSTDTQYF.

This clonotype was observed a handful of times. The chain combines TRBV29-1 with TRBJ2-5; unclear D gene. The CDR3 spans 12 residues. The V end was cut by 5 bases, the J end by 3 bases, with 10 bases between. Per the germline V gene, CDR1 is SQVTM and CDR2 is ANQGSEA. CDR3 nucleotide sequence: TGCAGCGTTTTTCCCCGGGAAGAGACCCAGTACTTC. It is translated as CSVFPREETQYF.

In its sample, this clonotype was seen a few times. The chain links TRBV7-2 to TRBJ1-1; TRBD1 matches 7 bases. Germline values: CDR1 SGHTA, CDR2 FQGNSA. The CDR3 extends over 14 amino acids. V lost 4 bases, J lost 2 bases, and 4 bases stayed unmatched. CDR3 loop: CASSSTGHNTEAFF. For the CDR3, the DNA is TGTGCCAGCAGCTCGACAGGGCATAACACTGAAGCTTTCTTT.

This clonotype occurred a few times. This sequence joins TRBV6-6 and TRBJ2-3, with D hard to call. The CDR3 loop spans 12 amino acids. CDR1 is MNHNY, CDR2 SVGAGI, per germline (reference sequence). The V end was cut by 0 bases, the J end by 4 bases, with 2 bases between. CDR3 sequence (DNA): TGTGCCAGCAGTTACTCGTCAGATACGCAGTATTTT. It specifies CASSYSSDTQYF.

This clonotype was observed at least ten times. The chain recombines TRBV29-1 with TRBJ1-1, with D tentatively TRBD1 (6 bases). In germline, CDR1 is SQVTM, CDR2 ANQGSEA. The V end was cut by 4 bases, the J end by 7 bases, with 16 bases between. This CDR3 has 13 amino acids. The CDR3 is CSVAPRDIHEAFF. CDR3 nucleotides: TGCAGCGTTGCCCCCCGGGACATACATGAAGCTTTCTTT.

The chain is built from TRBV5-1 and TRBJ2-5; 8 positions match TRBD2. The CDR3 loop spans 14 amino acids. Germline V gene sequence: CDR1 SGHRS, CDR2 YFSETQ. CDR3 in DNA: TGCGCTTCAGGAAGTCAAGCGGGAGAAGGGACCCAGTACTTC. This codes for CASGSQAGEGTQYF.

This clonotype was picked up a small number of times. This chain joins TRBV28 and TRBJ2-7; unclear D gene. Trimming removed 3 bases from V and 5 bases from J, with 11 bases in between. The V gene's germline CDR1 is MDHEN and CDR2 SYDVKM. The CDR3 runs to 13 residues. CDR3: CASSFRFRDEQYF. CDR3 nucleotides: TGTGCCAGCAGTTTCAGGTTCCGGGACGAGCAGTACTTC. The complete variable domain, with remaining parts taken from reference TRBV28 and TRBJ2-7, reads DVKVTQSSRYLVKRTGEKVFLECVQDMDHENMFWYRQDPGLGLRLIYFSYDVKMKEKGDIPEGYSVSREKKERFSLILESASTNQTSMYLCASSFRFRDEQYFGPGTRLTVT.

This clonotype was picked up a small number of times. The chain has TRBV29-1 and TRBJ2-5, with D maybe TRBD2 (6 bases). The CDR3 has 16 amino acids. Germline CDR1 and CDR2: SQVTM and ANQGSEA. V was trimmed by 0 bases and J by 4 bases, leaving 18 bases between them. DNA for the CDR3: TGCAGCGTTGAAGATCGGCGCGGGGCAGGGATAGAGACCCAGTACTTC. This sequence encodes CSVEDRRGAGIETQYF.

This rearrangement joins TRBV12-3 or TRBV12-4 to TRBJ2-4; maybe TRBD2 (6 bases). V lost 5 bases and J 9 bases, leaving 11 bases between the germline ends. The CDR3 consists of 12 residues. The CDR3 region is CASSNQGGIQYF. DNA for the CDR3: TGTGCCAGCAGTAATCAGGGAGGCATTCAGTACTTC.

Written as DNA, the CDR3 is TGTGCCAGCAGCTTCCGGGGGGGCTTTTACAATGAGCAGTTCTTC. Residues: CASSFRGGFYNEQFF. The chain joins TRBV7-2 to TRBJ2-1, with TRBD2 matching over 8 bases. Trimming at V came to 3 bases and at J to 4 bases, leaving 5 bases not matched to a gene. Germline V CDR1 and CDR2: SGHTA, FQGNSA. The CDR3 contains 15 residues.

This clonotype was recorded many times. The V gene is TRBV20-1, the J gene TRBJ2-1; possibly TRBD2 for D (6 bases). Germline CDR1 is DFQATT and CDR2 is SNEGSKA (reference sequence). The CDR3 consists of 12 residues. Trimming took 2 bases from V and 4 from J, leaving 6 bases between them. As DNA, the CDR3 is TGCAGTGCTAGACTAGCGTACAATGAGCAGTTCTTC. Amino acids: CSARLAYNEQFF.

This sequence joins TRBV21-1 and TRBJ2-7; TRBD1 was called by the table and not checked on the DNA. TRBV21-1 is reported as a pseudogene. CDR3 size: 15 residues. CDR3 in DNA: TGTGCCAGCAGCTCTCAGTGGACAGGGGGCTACGAGCAGTACTTC. Its protein product is CASSSQWTGGYEQYF.

This clonotype appeared many times. The gene calls are TRBV29-1 and TRBJ2-2, with D maybe TRBD2 (6 bases). CDR1 is SQVTM, CDR2 ANQGSEA, per germline. CDR3 length: 13 amino acids. The CDR3: CGSGGLVTGELFF. The DNA for the CDR3 is TGCGGGAGCGGAGGGCTCGTCACCGGGGAGCTGTTTTTT.

This chain joins TRBV4-1 and TRBJ2-3; 8 bases fit TRBD2. The length of the CDR3 is 17 residues. J gave up 4 bases and V 2 bases, and 11 bases lay outside the gene matches. Per the germline V gene, CDR1 is MGHRA and CDR2 is YSYEKL. CDR3 DNA: TGCGCCAGCAGCCAAATGCGAGGGACTAGAGGGGCAGATACGCAGTATTTT. Protein sequence: CASSQMRGTRGADTQYF.

The rearrangement uses TRBV15 and TRBJ1-2, with D uncertain. Germline V gene lookup returns CDR1 LNHNV and CDR2 YYDKDF (reference sequence). The CDR3 is 15 amino acids. With 1 base removed from V and 4 bases from J, the gap between germline ends came to 13 bases. The CDR3: CATSRGAAKTYGYTF. CDR3 in DNA: TGTGCCACCAGCAGAGGGGCAGCTAAAACCTATGGCTACACCTTC.

The sample holds many counts of this clonotype. This sequence joins TRBV3-1 and TRBJ2-1; D gene unclear. Germline values: CDR1 LGHDT, CDR2 YNNKEL (reference sequence). Trimming shortened V by 4 bases and J by 5 bases, and 15 bases separated the two germline ends. This CDR3 comprises 15 residues. The CDR3 protein is CASSPVRVVHNEQFF. CDR3 nucleotides: TGTGCCAGCAGCCCGGTCCGGGTAGTCCACAATGAGCAGTTCTTC.

V is TRBV5-1 and J is TRBJ2-3; D unresolved. Germline V CDR1 and CDR2: SGHRS, YFSETQ. With 0 bases removed from V and 1 base from J, the gap between germline ends came to 15 bases. CDR3 length: 17 amino acids. Written as DNA, the CDR3 is TGCGCCAGCAGCTTGGCCGATAGTACCGCACGCACAGATACGCAGTATTTT. Its protein is CASSLADSTARTDTQYF.

This clonotype was seen at least ten times. This chain joins TRBV7-9 and TRBJ1-1; D remains ambiguous. The CDR3 has 11 residues. V was shortened by 5 bases and J by 6 bases, with 7 bases between the two germline ends. CDR1 and CDR2 (germline): SEHNR, FQNEAQ (reference sequence). The CDR3 protein is CASSRGAEAFF. The CDR3 nucleotides read TGTGCCAGCAGCCGCGGGGCTGAAGCTTTCTTT.

The gene calls are TRBV20-1 and TRBJ1-1; D gene ambiguous. The V gene lost 5 bases and the J gene lost 1 base, with 11 bases spanning the gap. The germline CDR1 and CDR2 sequences are DFQATT and SNEGSKA (reference sequence). This CDR3 is built from 13 residues. The CDR3 nucleotides read TGCAGTGCTGCCCCATGGGGGAACACTGAAGCTTTCTTT. Protein product: CSAAPWGNTEAFF.

Many counts were recorded for this clonotype. The chain joins TRBV5-5 to TRBJ2-7; the match to TRBD1 covers 7 bases. Germline loops: CDR1 SGHKS, CDR2 YYEKEE (reference sequence). The CDR3 is 14 amino acids. V shed 4 bases and J 0 bases; nucleotides not matched to a gene: 4. The CDR3 spells CASSVRDSSYEQYF. The CDR3 DNA reads TGTGCCAGCAGCGTCCGGGACAGCTCCTACGAGCAGTACTTC.

The J gene is TRBJ1-1, the V gene TRBV6-2 or TRBV6-3; D unclear. The CDR3 has 12 residues. V lost 2 bases and J 7 bases, leaving 8 bases between the germline ends. Germline lookup yields CDR1 MNHEY and CDR2 SVGEGT. CDR3 nucleotides: TGTGCCAGCAGTTACCCGGACGGTGAAGCTTTCTTT. Protein product: CASSYPDGEAFF.

In its sample, this clonotype was seen a few times. This chain connects TRBV20-1 to TRBJ2-7, with TRBD1 matching 9 bases. V was clipped by 3 bases and J by 12 bases; unmatched bases: 9. The length of the CDR3 is 12 residues. Germline V gene sequence: CDR1 DFQATT, CDR2 SNEGSKA (reference sequence). Written as DNA, the CDR3 is TGCAGTGCTAGGTCAGGGGACAGGGCCTGGTACTTC. Its translation: CSARSGDRAWYF.

This clonotype was picked up many times. The chain combines TRBV7-9 with TRBJ1-4; no definite D call. CDR3 length: 15 amino acids. V lost 1 base to trimming and J lost 7 bases, with 13 bases between them. Germline-derived CDR1 and CDR2 are SEHNR and FQNEAQ (reference sequence). CDR3 DNA sequence: TGTGCCAGCAGCTTAGGTATAGGACCGAGTGAAAAACTGTTTTTT. It specifies CASSLGIGPSEKLFF.

This clonotype was seen many times. DNA for the CDR3: TGTGCCAGCAGCCAAGATTCCAGGGTCGGAGGAGATACGCAGTATTTT. Its translation is CASSQDSRVGGDTQYF. The V gene is TRBV4-2, the J gene TRBJ2-3, with D perhaps being TRBD1 or TRBD2 (5 bases each). The CDR3 runs to 16 residues. V lost 0 bases and J lost 5, with 15 bases in between. The germline V gene has CDR1 LGHNA and CDR2 YNFKEQ.

The table lists this clonotype with many counts. V is TRBV4-2 and J is TRBJ1-4, with 7 positions matching TRBD1. After removal of 4 bases from V and 7 bases from J, the junction contained 12 bases not matched to a gene. Germline V gives CDR1 LGHNA, CDR2 YNFKEQ. The CDR3 has 16 residues. Here the CDR3 DNA reads TGTGCCAGCAGCCCCCAAGGCCCGACAGGGACTGAAAAACTGTTTTTT. It yields the protein CASSPQGPTGTEKLFF.

The table lists this clonotype with many counts. The chain couples TRBV29-1 to TRBJ2-3; the match to TRBD2 covers 11 bases. The CDR3 extends over 14 amino acids. V lost 7 bases, J lost 5 bases, and 8 bases stayed unmatched. Germline V gene data show CDR1 as SQVTM and CDR2 as ANQGSEA. CDR3: CSAKLAGDRDTQYF. The CDR3 bases are TGCAGCGCCAAACTAGCGGGAGACAGAGATACGCAGTATTTT.